Sequencing of this TCR beta chain was carried out in a study of T cells in localized non-small cell lung cancer. A note on this clone: The antigen is not known. No conserved phenylalanine or tryptophan is present at the end of the CDR3, so a read error is the likely explanation.

Here immunoSEQ multiplex PCR was the method, and the copy in TCRdb shows in-frame clones only, minus some. In the table there are 25,000 to 30,000 clones, more than 75% of which are singletons. Study results and caveats: For the top 100 tumor clones, a median approximately 59 also appeared in adjacent lung.

V lost 2 bases to trimming and J lost 1 base, with 8 bases between them. Looked up from germline, CDR1 is MNHEY and CDR2 is SVGAGI. The CDR3 covers 15 residues. The origin of this receptor is a female donor over 55 with stage III squamous cell lung carcinoma. Here the sequenced sample was peripheral blood, taken before any cancer treatment. V usage is TRBV6-5 and J usage is TRBJ2-2; no reliable D call. The CDR3 DNA reads TGTGCCAGCAGTTACGAACCAGGGAACACCGGGGAGCTGTTTCTT. Protein product: CASSYEPGNTGELFL.